This TCR beta chain was captured in a study of blood T cell repertoires in COVID-19 (dated by TCRdb to about 2020). Looking at the study overall: The collaborator samples originated in the United States, Italy and Spain and spanned the acute and convalescent phases of COVID-19. The sample metadata nearly always contained a de-identified subject ID, COVID-19 status, age in years and sex. The repertoires were made available in a free public database intended to serve as a resource for research on the immune response to SARS-CoV-2. Samples came from the ongoing ImmuneRACE study (first 160 participants) plus 1,254 subjects from 6 global collaborators. Where HLA class I and class II types were available, the types were taken from metadata supplied by the sample provider, not from assay-based typing. Deeply sampled blood TCRbeta repertoires from subjects exposed to, actively infected with, or recovered from COVID-19 were included in the dataset. The material from the prospective study consisted of cDNA or gDNA derived from T cells, B-cell-depleted T cells, or PBMCs.

Participants in the prospective study were aged roughly 18 to 89 years, lived in 20 to 25 United States geographic areas, and enrolled through a virtual design. Cohort assignment in the prospective study relied on participant-reported clinical history from a screening survey and a study questionnaire. Recovered participants in ImmuneRACE Cohort 3 were defined by two consecutive negative NP/OP PCR tests, clearance by a healthcare professional, or resolution of symptoms. Each participant in the prospective study had whole blood, serum and a nasopharyngeal or oropharyngeal swab collected by mobile phlebotomists. Prospective study participants could optionally give additional blood draws and questionnaires over a 2-month period. Prospective study blood samples were shipped either frozen or at room temperature before DNA extraction. The immunoSEQ Assay, a bias-controlled multiplex PCR, was used to amplify TCRbeta CDR3 regions from genomic DNA. In the source study's methods: Nucleated cell counts per sample were estimated from amplification of reference gene primers within the assay. Sequence reads were collapsed and filtered to measure the absolute abundance of every unique TCRbeta CDR3 rearrangement. For each sample, productive Simpson clonality was calculated as the square root of Simpson's diversity index across productive rearrangements. TCRdb holds this immuneACCESS table with in-frame rearrangements only. Some clones are missing; in checked studies, unresolved V genes explain under half, and the rest has no known cause. V, J and clone size reflect that table, while D and trimming were determined from the DNA. This sample is represented by about 200,000 clones; 90% of them were singletons. The ten largest clonotypes hold 1.2% of the sample.

The CDR3 measures 15 amino acids from cysteine to phenylalanine. Left in the record is the CDR3 DNA by itself, 45 bases read in frame from the first base. Based on the germline V gene, the CDR1 and CDR2 sequences are MDHEN and SYDVKM. The V end gives up 6 bases and the J end 5 bases, leaving 9 bases in the junction not matched to a gene. Of note for this clone: This receptor's antigen is unknown. The record has no base qualities; no much larger clone is one base away.

Here is what the overall study found, with its caveats: The quantity of clinical and demographic metadata differed by source and by participant and was supplied without curation.

This TCR came from a young man who had recovered from COVID-19. Here the chain combines TRBV28 and TRBJ1-2, with 10 bases aligning to TRBD1. Material for sequencing was PBMCs or T cells enriched from blood (not recorded which). The CDR3 region: CASSPLGQGKYGYTF. The DNA sequence is TGTGCCAGCAGCCCCCTGGGACAGGGGAAATATGGCTACACCTTC.